This TCR beta chain was sequenced during a study of technical replicates of blood from a few donors. The CDR3 covers 14 residues. V trimming: 3 bases; J trimming: 6 bases; junction bases outside the gene matches: 4. Germline V CDR1 and CDR2: SGHRS, YFSETQ. Generated by immunoSEQ multiplex PCR, the TCRdb table keeps only in-frame clones and is missing some. Altogether 65,000 to 90,000 clones are present, roughly nine tenths being singletons, with the ten largest covering 0.27%. The source is a human donor in good health. The chain has TRBV5-1 and TRBJ1-4, with 8 bases identical to TRBD1. Sequenced input: T cells isolated from PBMCs. CDR3 sequence reads: CASSSTGGYEKLFF. Written as DNA, the CDR3 is TGCGCCAGCAGCTCAACAGGGGGATATGAAAAACTGTTTTTT.